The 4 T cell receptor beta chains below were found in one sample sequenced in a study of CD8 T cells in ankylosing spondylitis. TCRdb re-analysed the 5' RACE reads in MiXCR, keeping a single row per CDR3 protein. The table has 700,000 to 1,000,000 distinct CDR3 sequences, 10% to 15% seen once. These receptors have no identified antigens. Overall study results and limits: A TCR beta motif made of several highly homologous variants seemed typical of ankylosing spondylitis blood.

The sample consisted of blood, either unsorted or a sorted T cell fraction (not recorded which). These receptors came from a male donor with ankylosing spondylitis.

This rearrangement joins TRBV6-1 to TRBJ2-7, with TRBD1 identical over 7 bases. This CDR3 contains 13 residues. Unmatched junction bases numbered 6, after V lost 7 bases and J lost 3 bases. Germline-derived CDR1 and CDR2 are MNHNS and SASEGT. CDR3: CASNRGQNYEQYF. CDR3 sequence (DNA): TGTGCCAGCAACAGGGGACAGAACTACGAGCAGTACTTC.

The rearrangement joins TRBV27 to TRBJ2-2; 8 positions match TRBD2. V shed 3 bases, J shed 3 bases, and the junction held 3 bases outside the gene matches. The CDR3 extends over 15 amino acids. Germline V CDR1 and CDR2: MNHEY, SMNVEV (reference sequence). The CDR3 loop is CASSFQRGYTGELFF. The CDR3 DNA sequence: TGTGCCAGCAGTTTCCAGCGGGGGTACACCGGGGAGCTGTTTTTT.

The CDR3: CASSSPAMNTEAFF. The CDR3 DNA is TGTGCCAGCAGTTCCCCAGCTATGAACACTGAAGCTTTCTTT. The genes are TRBV28 and TRBJ1-1; D ambiguous. CDR1 MDHEN and CDR2 SYDVKM come from the germline V gene. The CDR3 is 14 amino acids. The ends were cut back, 4 bases at V and 0 bases at J, with 9 bases in the middle.

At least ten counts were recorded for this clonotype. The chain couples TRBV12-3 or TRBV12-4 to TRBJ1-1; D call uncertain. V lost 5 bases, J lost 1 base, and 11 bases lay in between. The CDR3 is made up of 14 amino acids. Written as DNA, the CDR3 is TGTGCCAGCAGTCCCGACGGATCGAACACTGAAGCTTTCTTT. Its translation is CASSPDGSNTEAFF.